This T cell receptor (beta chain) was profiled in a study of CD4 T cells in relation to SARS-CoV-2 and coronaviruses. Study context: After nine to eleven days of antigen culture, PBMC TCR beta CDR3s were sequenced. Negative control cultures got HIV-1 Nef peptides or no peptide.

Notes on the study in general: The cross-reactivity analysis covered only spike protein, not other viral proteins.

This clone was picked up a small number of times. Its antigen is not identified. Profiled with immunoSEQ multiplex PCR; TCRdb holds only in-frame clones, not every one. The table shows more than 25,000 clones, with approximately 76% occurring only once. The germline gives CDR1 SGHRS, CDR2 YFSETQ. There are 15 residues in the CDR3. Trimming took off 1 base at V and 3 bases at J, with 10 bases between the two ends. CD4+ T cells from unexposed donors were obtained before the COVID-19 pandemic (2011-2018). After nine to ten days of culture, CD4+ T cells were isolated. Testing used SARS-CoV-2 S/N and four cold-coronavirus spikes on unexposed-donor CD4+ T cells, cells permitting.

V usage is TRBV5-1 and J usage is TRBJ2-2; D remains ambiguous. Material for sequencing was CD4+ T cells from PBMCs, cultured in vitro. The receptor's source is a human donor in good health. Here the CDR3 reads CASSLNPRDTGELFF. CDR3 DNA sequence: TGCGCCAGCAGCTTGAACCCACGGGACACCGGGGAGCTGTTTTTT. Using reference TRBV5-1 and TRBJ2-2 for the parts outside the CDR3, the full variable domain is KAGVTQTPRYLIKTRGQQVTLSCSPISGHRSVSWYQQTPGQGLQFLFEYFSETQRNKGNFPGRFSGRQFSNSRSEMNVSTLELGDSALYLCASSLNPRDTGELFFGEGSRLTVL.